This T cell receptor beta chain derives from a study of memory CD4+ T cells and cytomegalovirus serostatus. Study details: Healthy Belgian adult donors included roughly nine CMV-positive and some 24 CMV-negative people. Study conclusions and caveats: About two fifths of the roughly 150 known CMV-associated TCRbeta sequences appeared in CD4+ memory. Suggested: most of the CMV-linked TCR signature lies in CD4+ memory cells.

This clone is labeled medium-sized. Its antigen is not known. Single viable CD3+CD4+CD8-CD45RO+ cells were sorted as the memory CD4+ T cells. Total CD4+ T cells were enriched by CD4 positive selection. CDR1 LGHNA and CDR2 YNFKEQ come from the germline V gene. V shed 4 bases and J 3 bases; nucleotides not matched to a gene: 13. CDR3 length: 18 residues. TCRdb's table, derived via immunoSEQ multiplex PCR, lists solely in-frame clones and lacks some. The sample has 40,000 to 55,000 clones, over 65% seen once. Sequencing was performed on memory CD4+ T cells from blood. V is TRBV4-2 and J is TRBJ2-1, with TRBD2 matching over 9 bases. The sequence was collected from an adult in good health and CMV-seronegative. Here the CDR3 DNA reads TGTGCCAGCAGCCGCACCAAGAGCGGGGGGCCCCTCTACAATGAGCAGTTCTTC. Its protein is CASSRTKSGGPLYNEQFF.